The 31 T cell receptor beta chains given below trace back to one sample, sequenced in a study of blood T cells in healthy people across ages. Next came a second PCR, run for about 6 to 12 cycles, which used a sample-barcoded 5' primer along with a J-beta primer mix. In TCRdb, the 5' RACE reads were re-called with MiXCR into one record per CDR3 protein. The sample holds 450,000 to 700,000 distinct CDR3 sequences; roughly a quarter are singletons and the top ten take around 18%. The sample consisted of blood. Receptors were obtained from a woman in her 70s in good health.

The chain uses TRBV14 and TRBJ1-1, with TRBD1 matching 8 bases. The germline gives CDR1 SGHDN, CDR2 FVKESK. The CDR3 is 14 amino acids. Losses at the gene ends were 4 bases for V and 6 bases for J; bases not matched to a gene: 7. As DNA, the CDR3 is TGTGCCAGCAGCCCACGACAGGGGACCTCTGAAGCTTTCTTT. This encodes CASSPRQGTSEAFF.

The J gene is TRBJ1-2, the V gene TRBV19; D remains ambiguous. Between the trimmed V and J ends, which lost 7 bases and 1 base, there was a span of 13 bases. The CDR3 sequence is 14 residues long. The V gene's germline CDR1 is LNHDA and CDR2 SQIVND (reference sequence). As DNA, the CDR3 is TGTGCCAGTATCCACAGAGCTAGTAACTATGGCTACACCTTC. Its protein is CASIHRASNYGYTF. Looking up the rest from reference TRBV19 and TRBJ1-2 gives the full variable domain: DGGITQSPKYLFRKEGQNVTLSCEQNLNHDAMYWYRQDPGQGLRLIYYSQIVNDFQKGDIAEGYSVSREKKESFPLTVTSAQKNPTAFYLCASIHRASNYGYTFGSGTRLTVV.

Worth noting for this clonotype: The CDR3 does not end in the conserved phenylalanine or tryptophan, so this is likely a read error. The chain uses TRBV4-2 and TRBJ1-2; D is perhaps TRBD1 (5 bases). The CDR3 has 17 amino acids. CDR1 and CDR2 (germline): LGHNA, YNFKEQ. Trimming pared 1 base from V and 0 bases from J, leaving 15 bases between. The CDR3 reads CASSQAPGDLTNYGYTL. The CDR3 DNA is TGTGCCAGCAGCCAAGCTCCTGGGGACCTTACTAACTATGGCTACACCCTC.

This sequence joins TRBV6-5 and TRBJ1-4, with D perhaps matching TRBD1 (5 bases). The V end was cut by 2 bases, the J end by 2 bases, with 12 bases between. Germline V gives CDR1 MNHEY, CDR2 SVGAGI. This CDR3 has 16 residues. In DNA form, the CDR3 reads TGTGCCAGCAGTTACGGGGCGGGGCTGACTAATGAAAAACTGTTTTTT. Encoded protein: CASSYGAGLTNEKLFF.

This clonotype has only a few counts. J is TRBJ2-5 and V is TRBV24-1, with D perhaps TRBD2 (6 bases). The CDR3 contains 14 residues. The germline gives CDR1 KGHDR, CDR2 SFDVKD. V lost 2 bases and J 5 bases, leaving 11 bases between the germline ends. In DNA form, the CDR3 reads TGTGCCACCAGTGATTCCCTAGCGCGGGAGACCCAGTACTTC. Protein: CATSDSLARETQYF.

This chain links TRBV5-6 with TRBJ2-1, with 11 bases aligning to TRBD1. Germline values: CDR1 SGHDT, CDR2 YYEEEE. J was trimmed by 16 bases and V by 1 base; bases with no gene match: 4. The CDR3 extends over 12 amino acids. DNA of the CDR3: TGTGCCAGCAGCTTGACCGGGACAGGGGGTTTCTTC. This gives the protein CASSLTGTGGFF.

This clonotype was counted only a few times. V and J are TRBV29-1 and TRBJ2-1; the D call may be TRBD1 or TRBD2 (5 bases each). The germline V gene has CDR1 SQVTM and CDR2 ANQGSEA. The CDR3 totals 14 residues. V lost 8 bases and J lost 3, with 17 bases in between. DNA for the CDR3: TGCAGCCGAGCCCCCGGGACGGACTACAATGAGCAGTTCTTC. This codes for CSRAPGTDYNEQFF.

This clonotype was seen a handful of times. The chain carries TRBV11-3 and TRBJ1-1; maybe TRBD1 (6 bases). Looked up from germline, CDR1 is SGHNT and CDR2 is YENEEA. Trimming removed 4 bases from V and 1 base from J, with 10 bases in between. The CDR3 runs 14 residues. The CDR3 sequence: CASSSGHPNTEAFF. The CDR3 DNA is TGTGCCAGCAGCTCGGGACACCCGAACACTGAAGCTTTCTTT.

The rearrangement uses TRBV7-2 and TRBJ2-5; D could derive from TRBD1 or TRBD2 (6 bases each). Germline assignment: CDR1 SGHTA and CDR2 FQGNSA. The V end lost 5 bases, the J end lost 3 bases, and 16 bases lay between the germline ends. This CDR3 has 15 amino acids. CDR3 in DNA: TGTGCCAGCAGCCTCGGGGGACACCCCAAAGAGACCCAGTACTTC. Its translation is CASSLGGHPKETQYF.

In its sample, this clonotype was seen many times. The chain employs TRBV10-3 and TRBJ2-5; 10 bases fit TRBD1. The better agreement between TRBJ2-7 and the DNA end casts doubt on the J call. Per the germline V gene, CDR1 is ENHRY and CDR2 is SYGVKD. CDR3 size: 19 residues. The CDR3 DNA reads TGTGCCATCAGTGAGCCATTGGGACAGGGGCCGACCAATTCCTACGAGCAGTACTTC. It translates to CAISEPLGQGPTNSYEQYF.

The chain has TRBV6-5 and TRBJ2-1; D gene uncertain. Germline assignment: CDR1 MNHEY and CDR2 SVGAGI. The CDR3 is 11 amino acids. The V and J ends lost 7 bases and 12 bases respectively, with 13 bases between them. The chain's CDR3 is CASTAGARQFF. In DNA form, the CDR3 reads TGTGCCAGCACGGCCGGTGCGAGGCAGTTCTTC.

The chain carries TRBV5-5 and TRBJ2-3, with D unclear. The length of the CDR3 is 16 residues. The V end lost 0 bases, the J end lost 1 base, and 12 bases lay between the germline ends. Germline lookup yields CDR1 SGHKS and CDR2 YYEKEE (reference sequence). The CDR3 here is CASSLAPVSGTDTQYF. The CDR3 DNA follows: TGTGCCAGCAGCTTGGCCCCAGTGAGTGGCACAGATACGCAGTATTTT.

The rearrangement uses TRBV4-2 and TRBJ1-4; TRBD1 is a possible D gene (6 bases). Trimming took 3 bases from V and 8 from J, leaving 16 bases between them. Germline values: CDR1 LGHNA, CDR2 YNFKEQ. CDR3 size: 15 residues. Written as DNA, the CDR3 is TGTGCCAGCAGCCAGGGGTCGGCAGGGGACGAAAAACTGTTTTTT. Residues: CASSQGSAGDEKLFF.

This clonotype appeared many times. The rearrangement joins TRBV7-6 to TRBJ2-4, with no clear D. Trimming stripped 2 bases from V and 0 bases from J, with 5 bases between. CDR3 length: 14 amino acids. Germline CDR1 and CDR2: SGHVS and FNYEAQ. CDR3 sequence: CASSLTLAKNIQYF. The CDR3 DNA sequence: TGTGCCAGCAGCTTAACGCTAGCCAAAAACATTCAGTACTTC.

J is TRBJ1-5 and V is TRBV5-8; the D is unclear. The CDR3 contains 13 residues. V was pared by 2 bases and J by 1 base, with 4 bases between. The germline gives CDR1 SGHTS, CDR2 YDEGEE. The CDR3 region is CASSFGSNQPQHF. As DNA, the CDR3 is TGTGCCAGCAGCTTCGGGAGCAATCAGCCCCAGCATTTT.

This clonotype appeared a few times. The junction does not match germline at one end; this may be a read error. The CDR3 DNA reads as TGTGCCAGCAGCGTAGCTCCTTGGGGAACGGCTACACCTCAAGAGACCCATTACTTC. It specifies CASSVAPWGTATPQETHYF. The J gene is TRBJ2-5, the V gene TRBV9; D remains ambiguous. This CDR3 is built from 19 residues. Germline V gene data show CDR1 as SGDLS and CDR2 as YYNGEE.

This clonotype showed up many times. CDR3 coding DNA: TGTGCCAGCAGCCCATCATCAGTCTATTCCTACGAGCAGTACTTC. Protein: CASSPSSVYSYEQYF. V is TRBV7-6 and J is TRBJ2-7; unclear D gene. CDR1 is SGHVS, CDR2 FNYEAQ, per germline. The length of the CDR3 is 15 residues. V was shortened by 5 bases and J by 1 base, with 15 bases between the two germline ends.

This clonotype was detected only a few times. V is TRBV5-6 and J is TRBJ2-5, with D possibly being TRBD1 or TRBD2 (6 bases each). The DNA end is more similar to TRBJ2-1, so the J call may be wrong. The CDR3 is made up of 16 amino acids. CDR1 is SGHDT and CDR2 is YYEEEE in the germline V gene. For the CDR3, the DNA is TGTGCCAGCAGCTTGCCCCTAAGGGGGGCTGGCAATGAGCAGTTCTTC. Amino acids: CASSLPLRGAGNEQFF.

The chain couples TRBV6-2 or TRBV6-3 to TRBJ2-1, with D perhaps being TRBD1 or TRBD2 (5 bases each). The V gene's germline CDR1 is MNHEY and CDR2 SVGEGT. This CDR3 region has 15 residues. V was cut by 7 bases and J by 2 bases, with 15 bases left in between. CDR3 residues: CASNQQGDPYNEQFF. The CDR3 coding sequence is TGTGCCAGCAATCAGCAAGGGGACCCCTACAATGAGCAGTTCTTC.

Turning to this clonotype: An end of the junction does not agree with germline; a read error may underlie this. This chain uses TRBV7-4 with TRBJ2-7; D not certain. This CDR3 has 13 amino acids. The germline V gene encodes CDR1 SGHVT and CDR2 SQSDAQ. The CDR3, as DNA: TGTGCCAGCAGTTTAGTCCTAAACTACGAGCAGTACTTC. Its protein product is CASSLVLNYEQYF.

This chain joins TRBV20-1 and TRBJ2-7; 13 bases align to TRBD2. Trimming removed 2 bases from V and 4 bases from J; junction bases left unmatched: 5. This CDR3 is built from 15 residues. Germline lookup yields CDR1 DFQATT and CDR2 SNEGSKA (reference sequence). The CDR3 region is CSARSLAGGPYEQYF. As DNA, the CDR3 is TGCAGTGCTAGATCACTAGCGGGGGGGCCGTACGAGCAGTACTTC.

Concerning this clonotype: A single base separates this from a much larger clone, so it may be a read error. The CDR3 spells CTSSLSGVSYNEQFF. The CDR3 nucleotides read TGTACCAGCAGCTTGAGCGGGGTCTCCTACAATGAGCAGTTCTTC. This sequence joins TRBV7-2 and TRBJ2-1; 7 bases fit TRBD2. The V gene end was trimmed by 3 bases and the J gene end by 0 bases; junction bases not matched to a gene: 2. Germline CDR1 SGHTA, CDR2 FQGNSA. The CDR3 contains 15 residues.

The chain couples TRBV6-2 or TRBV6-3 to TRBJ2-1; possible D gene TRBD1, 6 bases. V gave up 4 bases and J gave up 0 bases, with 13 bases separating them. The CDR3 is 16 amino acids. CDR1 MNHEY and CDR2 SVGEGT come from the germline V gene. CDR3 region: CASSCVGAGSYNEQFF. The CDR3 DNA is TGTGCCAGCAGTTGCGTGGGGGCAGGCTCCTACAATGAGCAGTTCTTC.

The V call is TRBV6-5, the J call TRBJ2-3; 8 nucleotides match TRBD2. The CDR3 contains 16 residues. Trimming removed 2 bases from V and 0 bases from J; junction bases left unmatched: 4. The germline V gene has CDR1 MNHEY and CDR2 SVGAGI. DNA for the CDR3: TGTGCCAGCAGTTACACGGTAGCGGGGAGCACAGATACGCAGTATTTT. Its protein product is CASSYTVAGSTDTQYF.

The rearrangement joins TRBV7-2 to TRBJ2-3, with 7 bases identical to TRBD1. Per the germline V gene, CDR1 is SGHTA and CDR2 is FQGNSA. J gave up 3 bases and V 8 bases, and 14 bases lay outside the gene matches. The CDR3 spans 16 residues. The CDR3 protein is CASAKRGRGNTDTQYF. In nucleotides, the CDR3 is TGTGCCAGCGCAAAGAGGGGCAGGGGGAATACAGATACGCAGTATTTT.

Here the CDR3 reads CASSQGSGGKSPLHF. As DNA, the CDR3 is TGCGCCAGCAGCCAAGGTTCAGGGGGCAAGTCACCCCTCCACTTT. The genes are TRBV4-3 and TRBJ1-6, with 8 positions matching TRBD1. With V trimmed by 1 base and J by 10 bases, 6 bases remained unmatched. Germline V gene lookup returns CDR1 LGHNA and CDR2 YSLEER. The CDR3 contains 15 residues.

The gene calls are TRBV18 and TRBJ1-1; D remains ambiguous. With 5 bases removed from V and 0 bases from J, the gap between germline ends came to 7 bases. The CDR3 loop spans 13 amino acids. CDR1 is KGHSH, CDR2 LQKENI, per germline. In DNA, the CDR3 is TGTGCCAGCTCATATCACGTGAACACTGAAGCTTTCTTT. Protein product: CASSYHVNTEAFF.

The chain joins TRBV20-1 to TRBJ1-1; 7 nucleotides line up with TRBD1. CDR3 length equals 19 residues. Trimming removed 1 base from V and 2 bases from J; junction bases left unmatched: 19. Germline V gene lookup returns CDR1 DFQATT and CDR2 SNEGSKA (reference sequence). The CDR3 here is CSARAPSTGPTYFNTEAFF. The CDR3 DNA reads TGCAGTGCTAGAGCCCCCTCGACAGGGCCTACTTACTTCAACACTGAAGCTTTCTTT.

This clonotype has only a few counts. The V gene is TRBV7-2, the J gene TRBJ1-2; the match to TRBD1 covers 8 bases. The CDR3 extends over 12 amino acids. Germline CDR1 reads SGHTA; CDR2 reads FQGNSA. V was pared by 4 bases and J by 8 bases, with 3 bases of the junction left unmatched. The CDR3 here is CASSSDRVGYTF. DNA for the CDR3: TGTGCCAGCAGCTCGGACAGGGTCGGCTACACCTTC.

This sequence joins TRBV20-1 and TRBJ2-3; D might be TRBD2 (6 bases). V lost 3 bases, J lost 4 bases, and 11 bases lay in between. The CDR3 has 13 amino acids. CDR1 and CDR2 from the germline V gene are DFQATT and SNEGSKA (reference sequence). The CDR3 region has the DNA TGCAGTGCTAGCGGGAGTAACTCAGATACGCAGTATTTT. Its translation is CSASGSNSDTQYF.

This clonotype was seen only once. A much more abundant neighbour one base away suggests this may be a read error. The V call is TRBV29-1, the J call TRBJ2-5, with TRBD1 as a possible D gene (8 bases). The end of the DNA fits TRBJ2-1 better, so the J call may be wrong. The CDR3 runs to 16 residues. CDR1 and CDR2 from the germline V gene are SQVTM and ANQGSEA. CDR3 region: CSVSSVATGGENEQFF. CDR3 DNA sequence: TGCAGCGTGTCATCAGTAGCAACAGGGGGGGAAAATGAGCAGTTCTTC.